These 27 T cell receptor beta chains came from one sample sequenced in a study of monozygotic twins with inflammatory bowel disease. TCRdb re-called the 5' RACE reads, yielding one record per CDR3 amino acid sequence without DNA. This sample's table reports under 200,000 distinct CDR3 sequences. Sequencing was carried out using blood. The receptor set was obtained from a human donor with ulcerative colitis or Crohn's disease, or a healthy co-twin of an affected twin (not recorded which).

The V gene is TRBV12-3 or TRBV12-4, the J gene TRBJ2-1; the D call of TRBD1 rests on TCRdb alone, since no DNA is present to check it. The CDR3 totals 15 residues. CDR3 protein: CASSFGGVSYNGQFF.

This chain connects TRBV20-1 to TRBJ1-1; the D gene TCRdb calls, TRBD1, cannot be checked with no DNA. CDR1 and CDR2 (germline): DFQATT, SNEGSKA (reference sequence). This CDR3 region has 13 residues. The CDR3 sequence: CSAGGQGGTEAFF.

This chain joins TRBV27 and TRBJ1-4; TCRdb indicates TRBD1, and absent DNA this call remains unverified. The CDR3 spans 16 residues. The germline V gene has CDR1 MNHEY and CDR2 SMNVEV (reference sequence). CDR3 amino acids: CASSRLPGQGGEKLFF.

This chain joins TRBV5-1 and TRBJ2-3; TCRdb outputs TRBD2, but without DNA this stays unchecked. CDR3 length: 15 amino acids. CDR1 is SGHRS, CDR2 YFSETQ, per germline. CDR3 residues: CASSLVGLGVNTQYF.

V usage is TRBV4-2 and J usage is TRBJ1-1. CDR3 length equals 13 residues. CDR1 is LGHNA and CDR2 is YNFKEQ in the germline V gene. This CDR3 reads CASSPEGGTEAFF.

This chain connects TRBV12-3 or TRBV12-4 to TRBJ2-3; TCRdb's D gene call, TRBD2, goes unchecked for lack of DNA. The CDR3 totals 17 residues. CDR3 sequence: CASSPGLAAGGGNTQYF.

V usage is TRBV2 and J usage is TRBJ2-2. Per the germline V gene, CDR1 is SNHLY and CDR2 is FYNNEI. CDR3 length equals 15 residues. This CDR3 reads CASRVNKGNTGELFF.

V gene TRBV5-1 combines with J gene TRBJ2-3; TCRdb's D call of TRBD1 is untestable without DNA. The CDR3 has 15 amino acids. CDR1 is SGHRS and CDR2 is YFSETQ in the germline V gene. CDR3 protein: CASSLESRGLDTQYF.

J is TRBJ1-6 and V is TRBV29-1; TCRdb's D call, TRBD1, is unchecked because there is no DNA. The V gene's germline CDR1 is SQVTM and CDR2 ANQGSEA. The CDR3 has 13 residues. The CDR3 here is CSAGTGGNSPLHF.

This chain uses TRBV19 with TRBJ2-1. Germline lookup yields CDR1 LNHDA and CDR2 SQIVND (reference sequence). The CDR3 contains 16 residues. CDR3 sequence: CASSIHGGSSYNEQFF.

The CDR3 loop reads CATSEDGRAQETQYF. The rearrangement joins TRBV24-1 to TRBJ2-5; the D call of TRBD2 rests on TCRdb alone, since no DNA is present to check it. Germline assignment: CDR1 KGHDR and CDR2 SFDVKD. This CDR3 comprises 15 residues.

The chain links TRBV5-1 to TRBJ2-7. The CDR3 length is 12 residues. Germline-derived CDR1 and CDR2 are SGHRS and YFSETQ. The CDR3 loop reads CASSLSTDERYF. The full variable domain, rest sourced from reference TRBV5-1 and TRBJ2-7, is KAGVTQTPRYLIKTRGQQVTLSCSPISGHRSVSWYQQTPGQGLQFLFEYFSETQRNKGNFPGRFSGRQFSNSRSEMNVSTLELGDSALYLCASSLSTDERYFGPGTRLTVT.

The CDR3 loop is CASSIVFLGYEQYF. V usage is TRBV19 and J usage is TRBJ2-7. CDR1 and CDR2 from the germline V gene are LNHDA and SQIVND (reference sequence). The CDR3 covers 14 residues.

V is TRBV12-3 or TRBV12-4 and J is TRBJ2-5; TCRdb calls TRBD2, which cannot be checked without DNA. The CDR3 runs 13 residues. The CDR3 is CASSSLRRETQYF.

The J gene is TRBJ2-7, the V gene TRBV18; TCRdb designates TRBD1, a call that cannot be tested without DNA. The CDR3 is 13 amino acids. CDR1 KGHSH and CDR2 LQKENI come from the germline V gene. The CDR3 spells CASSRDNPDEQYF.

The rearrangement joins TRBV5-6 to TRBJ2-5; TCRdb's assignment of TRBD2 cannot be checked, as there is no DNA. CDR3 length: 16 amino acids. From germline, CDR1 is SGHDT and CDR2 YYEEEE. The CDR3 protein is CASSWGLAGGRETQYF.

The chain has TRBV7-9 and TRBJ2-1; as DNA is missing, the TRBD1 call by TCRdb cannot be tested. CDR3 length: 14 amino acids. Germline CDR1 and CDR2: SEHNR and FQNEAQ (reference sequence). The CDR3 sequence: CASSLEWRGNEQFF.

Here the CDR3 reads CASSGQTGANTEAFF. This sequence joins TRBV6-1 and TRBJ1-1; TCRdb calls TRBD1, which cannot be checked without DNA. The CDR3 has 15 amino acids. Looked up from germline, CDR1 is MNHNS and CDR2 is SASEGT.

The genes are TRBV23-1 and TRBJ2-7; TCRdb outputs TRBD1, but without DNA this stays unchecked. TRBV23-1 is sorted into the ORF group, with uncertain function. CDR3 length: 20 residues. CDR3 sequence reads: CASSQGTSGRGHLSSYEQYF.

The V gene is TRBV7-2, the J gene TRBJ1-6; the TCRdb D gene call, TRBD1, has no DNA to confirm it. The CDR3 has 15 amino acids. The germline V gene encodes CDR1 SGHTA and CDR2 FQGNSA. CDR3 region: CASSPQGPTNSPLHF.

The gene calls are TRBV6-2 or TRBV6-3 and TRBJ2-5; with no DNA, the TCRdb D assignment of TRBD2 cannot be verified. Germline CDR1 is MNHEY and CDR2 is SVGEGT. CDR3 size: 14 residues. The CDR3 here is CASRPLAGTETQYF.

This rearrangement joins TRBV20-1 to TRBJ2-4; checking the TCRdb D call of TRBD1 is not possible without DNA. Germline V gives CDR1 DFQATT, CDR2 SNEGSKA (reference sequence). The CDR3 length is 16 residues. CDR3 sequence reads: CSAPRPGSLAKNIQYF.

V is TRBV27 and J is TRBJ2-1; the D call from TCRdb, TRBD1, cannot be confirmed without DNA. The CDR3 has 13 residues. Germline V gene sequence: CDR1 MNHEY, CDR2 SMNVEV (reference sequence). The CDR3 region is CASSPNRGNEQFF.

This chain joins TRBV5-1 and TRBJ2-7; TCRdb proposes TRBD1, but this gene call is untestable without DNA. The CDR3 has 15 residues. Germline lookup yields CDR1 SGHRS and CDR2 YFSETQ. This CDR3 is CASSSDRTGLEEQYF. The full variable domain, rest sourced from reference TRBV5-1 and TRBJ2-7, is KAGVTQTPRYLIKTRGQQVTLSCSPISGHRSVSWYQQTPGQGLQFLFEYFSETQRNKGNFPGRFSGRQFSNSRSEMNVSTLELGDSALYLCASSSDRTGLEEQYFGPGTRLTVT.

This chain connects TRBV6-1 to TRBJ1-2; TCRdb reports TRBD1, a call that lacks DNA to check it against. The germline V gene has CDR1 MNHNS and CDR2 SASEGT. The length of the CDR3 is 15 residues. CDR3 sequence reads: CASSEISRGIRGYTF.

The rearrangement uses TRBV7-8 and TRBJ2-7. This CDR3 has 12 amino acids. Germline CDR1 and CDR2: SGHVS and FQNEAQ. The CDR3 spells CASSFVYYEQYF.

The V gene is TRBV11-2, the J gene TRBJ2-1; TCRdb designates TRBD1, a call that cannot be tested without DNA. The CDR3 covers 13 residues. Germline V gene sequence: CDR1 SGHAT, CDR2 FQNNGV. The CDR3 is CASSSGITWGQFF.